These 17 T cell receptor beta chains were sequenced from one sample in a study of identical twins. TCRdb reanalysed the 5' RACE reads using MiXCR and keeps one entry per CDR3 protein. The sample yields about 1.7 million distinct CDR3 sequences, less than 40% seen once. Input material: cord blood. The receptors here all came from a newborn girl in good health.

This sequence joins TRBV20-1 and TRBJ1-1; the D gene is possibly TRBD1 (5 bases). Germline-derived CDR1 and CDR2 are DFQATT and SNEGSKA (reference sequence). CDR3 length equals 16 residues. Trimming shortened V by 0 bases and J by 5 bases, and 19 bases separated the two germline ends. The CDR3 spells CSARDWGTPVGTEAFF. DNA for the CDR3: TGCAGTGCTAGAGATTGGGGGACGCCGGTAGGAACTGAAGCTTTCTTT.

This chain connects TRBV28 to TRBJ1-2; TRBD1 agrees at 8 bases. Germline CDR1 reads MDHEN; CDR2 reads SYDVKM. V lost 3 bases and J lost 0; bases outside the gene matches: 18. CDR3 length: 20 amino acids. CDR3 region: CASSFQGAPPVKVANYGYTF. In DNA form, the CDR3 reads TGTGCCAGCAGTTTCCAGGGGGCGCCCCCTGTAAAGGTAGCTAACTATGGCTACACCTTC.

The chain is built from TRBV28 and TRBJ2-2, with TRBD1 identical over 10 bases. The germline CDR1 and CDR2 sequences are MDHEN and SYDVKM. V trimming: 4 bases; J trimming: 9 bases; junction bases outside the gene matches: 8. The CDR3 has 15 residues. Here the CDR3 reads CASSSGTGASRELFF. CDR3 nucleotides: TGTGCCAGCAGTTCCGGGACAGGGGCCTCGAGGGAGCTGTTTTTT.

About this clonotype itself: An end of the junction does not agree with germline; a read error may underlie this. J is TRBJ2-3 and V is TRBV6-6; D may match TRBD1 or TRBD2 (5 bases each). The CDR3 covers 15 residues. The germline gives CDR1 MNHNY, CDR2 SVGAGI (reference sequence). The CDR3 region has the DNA TGTGCCAGCAGTTACGGCGGGCCCAGCACAGGTACGCAGTATTTT. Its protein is CASSYGGPSTGTQYF.

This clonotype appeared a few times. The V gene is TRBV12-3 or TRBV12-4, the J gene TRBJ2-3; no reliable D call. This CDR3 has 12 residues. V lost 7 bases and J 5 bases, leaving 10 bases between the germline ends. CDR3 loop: CASTVREDTQYF. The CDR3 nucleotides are TGTGCCAGCACCGTCAGAGAAGATACGCAGTATTTT.

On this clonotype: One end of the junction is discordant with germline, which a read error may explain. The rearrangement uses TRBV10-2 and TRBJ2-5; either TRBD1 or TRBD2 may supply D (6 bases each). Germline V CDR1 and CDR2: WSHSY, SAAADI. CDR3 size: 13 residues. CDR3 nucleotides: TGCGCCAGCCTCCAAGGGGGAGGAGAGACCCGGTACTTC. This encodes CASLQGGGETRYF.

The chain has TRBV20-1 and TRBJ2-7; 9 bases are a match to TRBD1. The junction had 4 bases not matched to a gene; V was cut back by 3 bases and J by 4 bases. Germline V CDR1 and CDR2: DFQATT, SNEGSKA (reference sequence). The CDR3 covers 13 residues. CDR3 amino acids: CSASTGGVYEQYF. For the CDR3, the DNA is TGCAGTGCTAGTACAGGGGGCGTGTACGAGCAGTACTTC.

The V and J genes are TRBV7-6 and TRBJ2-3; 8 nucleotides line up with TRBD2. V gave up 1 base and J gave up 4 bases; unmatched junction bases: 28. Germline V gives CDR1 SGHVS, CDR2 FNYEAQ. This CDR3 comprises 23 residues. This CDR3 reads CASSLDFGGWTSMRGVAPDTQYF. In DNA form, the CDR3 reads TGTGCCAGCAGCTTAGATTTCGGAGGGTGGACTAGCATGAGGGGCGTGGCGCCAGATACGCAGTATTTT.

DNA of the CDR3: TGTGCCACCAGTGATTTGACTAGCGGGAACCACAATGAGCAGTTCTTC. Translating it yields CATSDLTSGNHNEQFF. The genes are TRBV24-1 and TRBJ2-1; 10 nucleotides agree with TRBD2. V was clipped by 0 bases and J by 5 bases; unmatched bases: 3. This CDR3 contains 16 residues. Germline V lookup: CDR1 KGHDR, CDR2 SFDVKD.

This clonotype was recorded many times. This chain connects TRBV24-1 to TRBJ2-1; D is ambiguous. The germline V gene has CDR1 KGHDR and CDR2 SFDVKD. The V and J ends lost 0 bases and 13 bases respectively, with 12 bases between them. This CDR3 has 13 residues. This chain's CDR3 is CATSDLRSVDQFF. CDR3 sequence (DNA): TGTGCCACCAGTGATTTGCGCAGCGTTGATCAGTTCTTC.

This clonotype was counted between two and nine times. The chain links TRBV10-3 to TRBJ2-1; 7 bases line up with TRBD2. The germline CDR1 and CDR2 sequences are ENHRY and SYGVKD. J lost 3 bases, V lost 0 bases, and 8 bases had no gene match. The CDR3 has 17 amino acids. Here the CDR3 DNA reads TGTGCCATCAGTGAGTCCGGCGGGGGTAAGAACTACAATGAGCAGTTCTTC. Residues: CAISESGGGKNYNEQFF.

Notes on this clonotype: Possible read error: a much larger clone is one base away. CDR3 sequence (DNA): TGTGCCAGCGGCGGCAGGGTGACCTCAAATGAGCAGTACTTC. Translated, it gives CASGGRVTSNEQYF. The chain carries TRBV27 and TRBJ2-5; possibly TRBD1 for D (5 bases). Germline-derived CDR1 and CDR2 are MNHEY and SMNVEV (reference sequence). The CDR3 sequence is 14 residues long. V lost 8 bases and J lost 11, with 24 bases in between.

DNA for the CDR3: TGTGCCAGCGGCCTACCCATCAACACTGAAGCTTTCTTT. This sequence encodes CASGLPINTEAFF. The chain carries TRBV7-2 and TRBJ1-1; D is undetermined. The germline V and J ends were trimmed by 8 bases and 2 bases, with 12 bases remaining between them. The CDR3 runs to 13 residues. Germline CDR1 reads SGHTA; CDR2 reads FQGNSA.

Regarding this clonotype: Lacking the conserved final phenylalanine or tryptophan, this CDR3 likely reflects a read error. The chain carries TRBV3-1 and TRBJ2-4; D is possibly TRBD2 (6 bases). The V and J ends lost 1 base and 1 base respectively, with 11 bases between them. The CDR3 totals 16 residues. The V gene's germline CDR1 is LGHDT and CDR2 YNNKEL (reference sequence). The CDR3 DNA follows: TGTGCCAGCAGCCAAGCCAGACTAGTGGCCAAAAACATTCAGTACTGC. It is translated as CASSQARLVAKNIQYC.

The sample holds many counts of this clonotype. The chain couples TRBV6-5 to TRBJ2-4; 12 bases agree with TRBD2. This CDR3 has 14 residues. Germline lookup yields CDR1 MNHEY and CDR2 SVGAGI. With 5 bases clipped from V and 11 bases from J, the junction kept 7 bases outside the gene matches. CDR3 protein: CASSRLAGVHFQYF. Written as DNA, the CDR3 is TGTGCCAGCAGTCGACTAGCGGGAGTACACTTTCAGTACTTC.

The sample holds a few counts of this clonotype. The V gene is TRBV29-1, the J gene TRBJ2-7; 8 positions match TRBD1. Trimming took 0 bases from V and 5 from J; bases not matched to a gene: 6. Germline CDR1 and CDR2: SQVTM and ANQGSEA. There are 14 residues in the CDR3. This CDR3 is CSVEDPDRGNEQYF. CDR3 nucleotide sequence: TGCAGCGTTGAAGATCCAGACAGGGGTAACGAGCAGTACTTC.

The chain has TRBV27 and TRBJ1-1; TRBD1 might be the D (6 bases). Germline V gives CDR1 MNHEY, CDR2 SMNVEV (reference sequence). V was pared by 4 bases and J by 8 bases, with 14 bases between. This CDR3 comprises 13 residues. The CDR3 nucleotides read TGTGCCAGCAGTTCGACAGGAAGGGGGGAAGCTTTCTTT. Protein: CASSSTGRGEAFF.